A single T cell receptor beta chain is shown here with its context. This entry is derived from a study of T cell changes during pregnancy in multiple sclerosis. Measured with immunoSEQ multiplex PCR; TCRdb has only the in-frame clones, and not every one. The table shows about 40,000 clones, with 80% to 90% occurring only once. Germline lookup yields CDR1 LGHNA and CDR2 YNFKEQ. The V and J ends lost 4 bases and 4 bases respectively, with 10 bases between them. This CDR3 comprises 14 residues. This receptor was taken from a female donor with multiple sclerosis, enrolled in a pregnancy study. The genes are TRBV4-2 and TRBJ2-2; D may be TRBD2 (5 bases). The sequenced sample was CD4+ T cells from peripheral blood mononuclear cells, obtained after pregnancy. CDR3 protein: CASSPTRTTGELFF. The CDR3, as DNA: TGTGCCAGCAGCCCTACTAGAACCACCGGGGAGCTGTTTTTT.